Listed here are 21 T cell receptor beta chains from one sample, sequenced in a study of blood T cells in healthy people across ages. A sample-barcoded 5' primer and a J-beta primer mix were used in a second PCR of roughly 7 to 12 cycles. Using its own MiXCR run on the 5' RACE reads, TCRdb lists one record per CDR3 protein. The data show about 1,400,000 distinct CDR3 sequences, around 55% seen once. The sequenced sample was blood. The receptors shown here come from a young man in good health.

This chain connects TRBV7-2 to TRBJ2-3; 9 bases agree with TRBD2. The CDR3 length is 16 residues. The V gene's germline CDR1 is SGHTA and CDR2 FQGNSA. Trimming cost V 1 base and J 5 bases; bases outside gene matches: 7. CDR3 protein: CASSLERAGGGDTQYF. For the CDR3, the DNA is TGTGCCAGCAGCTTAGAACGGGCGGGGGGGGGAGATACGCAGTATTTT.

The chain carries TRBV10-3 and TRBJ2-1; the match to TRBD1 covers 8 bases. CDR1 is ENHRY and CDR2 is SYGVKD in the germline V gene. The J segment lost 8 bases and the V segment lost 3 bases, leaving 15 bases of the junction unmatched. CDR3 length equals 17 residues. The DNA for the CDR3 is TGTGCCATCAGTGACCCCCACGGTCCCGGGACAGGCGATGAGCAGTTCTTC. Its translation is CAISDPHGPGTGDEQFF.

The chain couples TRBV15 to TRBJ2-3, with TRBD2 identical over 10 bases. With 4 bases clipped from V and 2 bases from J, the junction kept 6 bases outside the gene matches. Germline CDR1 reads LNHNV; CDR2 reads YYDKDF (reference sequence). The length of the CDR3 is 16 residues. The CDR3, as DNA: TGTGCCACCAGCAAGGGTAGCGGGGGGCACACAGATACGCAGTATTTT. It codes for CATSKGSGGHTDTQYF.

This CDR3 is CASSEASSLEKLFF. The CDR3 nucleotides are TGTGCCAGCAGTGAAGCCTCCTCACTTGAAAAACTGTTTTTT. V gene TRBV2 combines with J gene TRBJ1-4; no clear D gene. CDR1 and CDR2 (germline): SNHLY, FYNNEI. The CDR3 has 14 amino acids. V shed 0 bases and J shed 7 bases, with 9 bases lying between them.

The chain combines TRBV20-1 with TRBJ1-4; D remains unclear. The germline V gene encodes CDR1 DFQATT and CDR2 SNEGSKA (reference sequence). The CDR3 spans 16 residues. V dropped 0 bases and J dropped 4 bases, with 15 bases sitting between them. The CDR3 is CSARDYKMGFNEKLFF. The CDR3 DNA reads TGCAGTGCTAGAGACTATAAGATGGGTTTTAATGAAAAACTGTTTTTT.

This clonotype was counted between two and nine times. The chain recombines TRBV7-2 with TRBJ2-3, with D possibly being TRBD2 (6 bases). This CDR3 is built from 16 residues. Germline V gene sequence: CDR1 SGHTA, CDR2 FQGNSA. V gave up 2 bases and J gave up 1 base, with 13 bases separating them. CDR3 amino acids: CASSLWGELRTDTQYF. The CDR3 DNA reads TGTGCCAGCAGCTTATGGGGGGAACTACGCACAGATACGCAGTATTTT.

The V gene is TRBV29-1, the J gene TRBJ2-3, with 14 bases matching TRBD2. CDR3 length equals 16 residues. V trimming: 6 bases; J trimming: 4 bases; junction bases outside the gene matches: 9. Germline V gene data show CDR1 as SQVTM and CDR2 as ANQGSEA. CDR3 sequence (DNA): TGCAGCGTGCAGCCGGGACTAGCGGGAGTTTCAGATACGCAGTATTTT. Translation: CSVQPGLAGVSDTQYF.

CDR3 nucleotides: TGCAGCGTTGCAGTCCAAGACTTGAATTCACCCCTCCACTTT. This gives the protein CSVAVQDLNSPLHF. V is TRBV29-1 and J is TRBJ1-6; D is ambiguous. V lost 4 bases and J lost 7, with 14 bases in between. Looked up from germline, CDR1 is SQVTM and CDR2 is ANQGSEA. The CDR3 loop spans 14 amino acids.

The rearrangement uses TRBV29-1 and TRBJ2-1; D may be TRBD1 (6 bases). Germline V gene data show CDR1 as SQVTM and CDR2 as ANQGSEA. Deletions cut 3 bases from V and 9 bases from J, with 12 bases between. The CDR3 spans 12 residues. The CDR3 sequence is CSVDTGKVEQFF. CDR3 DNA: TGCAGCGTTGATACAGGGAAGGTTGAGCAGTTCTTC.

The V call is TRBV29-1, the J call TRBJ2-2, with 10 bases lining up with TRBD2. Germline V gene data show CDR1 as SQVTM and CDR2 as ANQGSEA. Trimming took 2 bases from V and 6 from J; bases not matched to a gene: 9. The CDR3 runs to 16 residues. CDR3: CSVEIGLAGEAGELFF. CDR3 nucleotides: TGCAGCGTTGAAATTGGGCTAGCGGGGGAAGCCGGGGAGCTGTTTTTT.

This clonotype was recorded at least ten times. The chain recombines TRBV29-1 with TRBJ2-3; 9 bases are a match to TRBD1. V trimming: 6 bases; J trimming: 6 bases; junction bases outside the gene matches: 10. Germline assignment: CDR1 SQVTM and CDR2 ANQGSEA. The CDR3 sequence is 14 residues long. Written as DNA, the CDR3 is TGCAGCGTCGCCCCGGGACAGGGCAGGGATACGCAGTATTTT. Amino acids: CSVAPGQGRDTQYF.

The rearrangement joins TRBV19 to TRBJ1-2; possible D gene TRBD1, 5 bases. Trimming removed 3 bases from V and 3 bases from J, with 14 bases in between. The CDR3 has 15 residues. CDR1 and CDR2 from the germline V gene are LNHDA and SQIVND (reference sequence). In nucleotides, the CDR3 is TGTGCCAGTAGTATCGCCGGGGCCTCCTACTATGGCTACACCTTC. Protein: CASSIAGASYYGYTF.

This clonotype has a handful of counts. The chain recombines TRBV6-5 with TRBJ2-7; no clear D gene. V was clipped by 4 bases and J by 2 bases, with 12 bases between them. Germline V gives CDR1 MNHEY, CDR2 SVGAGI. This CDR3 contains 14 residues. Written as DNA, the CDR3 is TGTGCCAGCAGTTCTTACCAAGGAACCTACGAGCAGTACTTC. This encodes CASSSYQGTYEQYF.

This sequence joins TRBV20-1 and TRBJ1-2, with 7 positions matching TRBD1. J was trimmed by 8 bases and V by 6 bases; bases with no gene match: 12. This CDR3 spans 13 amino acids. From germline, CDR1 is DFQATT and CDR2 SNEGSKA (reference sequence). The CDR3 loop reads CSARTGAPGGYTF. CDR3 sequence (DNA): TGCAGTGCCAGAACAGGGGCCCCCGGCGGCTACACCTTC.

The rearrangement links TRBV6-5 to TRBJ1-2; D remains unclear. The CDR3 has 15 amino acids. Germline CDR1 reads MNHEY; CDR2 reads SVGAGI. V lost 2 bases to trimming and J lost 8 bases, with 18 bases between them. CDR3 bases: TGTGCCAGCAGTTACCAGCAGGTTAACCGATGGGGCTACACCTTC. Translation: CASSYQQVNRWGYTF.

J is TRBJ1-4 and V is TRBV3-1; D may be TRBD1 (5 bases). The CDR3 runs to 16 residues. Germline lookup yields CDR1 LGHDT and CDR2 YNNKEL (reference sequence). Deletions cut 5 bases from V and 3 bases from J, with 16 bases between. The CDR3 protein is CASSSFPGAPNEKLFF. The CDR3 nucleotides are TGTGCCAGCAGCTCCTTCCCCGGGGCACCTAATGAAAAACTGTTTTTT.

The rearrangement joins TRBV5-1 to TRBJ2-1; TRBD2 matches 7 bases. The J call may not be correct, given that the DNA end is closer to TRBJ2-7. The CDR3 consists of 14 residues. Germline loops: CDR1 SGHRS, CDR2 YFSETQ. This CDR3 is CASSSGGHPYEQYF. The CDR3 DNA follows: TGCGCCAGCAGCTCGGGAGGCCACCCCTACGAGCAGTACTTC.

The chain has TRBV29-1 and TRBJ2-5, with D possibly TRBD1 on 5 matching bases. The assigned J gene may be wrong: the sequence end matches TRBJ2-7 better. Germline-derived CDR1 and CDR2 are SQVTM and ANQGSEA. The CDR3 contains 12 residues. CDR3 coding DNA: TGCAGCGCCAAGGACACGACCAGCGAGCAGTACTTC. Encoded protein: CSAKDTTSEQYF.

In DNA, the CDR3 is TGTGCCAGCAGTTTTGGGGGGACTAGCGGAAATGAGCAGTTCTTC. Protein: CASSFGGTSGNEQFF. The V call is TRBV27, the J call TRBJ2-1; 11 positions match TRBD2. This CDR3 is built from 15 residues. Germline V gene data show CDR1 as MNHEY and CDR2 as SMNVEV (reference sequence). V was pared by 3 bases and J by 7 bases, with 5 bases of the junction left unmatched.

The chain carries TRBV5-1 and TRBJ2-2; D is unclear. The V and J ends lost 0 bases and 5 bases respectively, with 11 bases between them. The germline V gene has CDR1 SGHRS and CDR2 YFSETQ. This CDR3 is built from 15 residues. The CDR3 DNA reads TGCGCCAGCAGCTTGGGGTTACAGTCAACCGGGGAGCTGTTTTTT. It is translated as CASSLGLQSTGELFF.

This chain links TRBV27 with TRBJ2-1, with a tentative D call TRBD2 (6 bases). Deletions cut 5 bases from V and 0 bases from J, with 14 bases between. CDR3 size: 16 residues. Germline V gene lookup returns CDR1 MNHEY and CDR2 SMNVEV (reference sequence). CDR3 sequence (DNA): TGTGCCAGCAGTCCCGGGACTCTCCCCTCCTACAATGAGCAGTTCTTC. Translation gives CASSPGTLPSYNEQFF.